Reported below is one T cell receptor beta chain. Its target is unknown. This entry is derived from a study of post-analysis software for immune sequencing data. Study conclusions and caveats: Patients carried four or five TRBV segments more frequently than controls did, and TRBV5-6, TRBV5-1 and TRBV20-1 were among them.

Libraries were made from TCR beta cDNA, and they carried unique molecular identifiers. In TCRdb, the PCR reads were re-called with MiXCR into one record per CDR3 protein. The sample shows hundreds of thousands of distinct CDR3 sequences, roughly 30% of them seen only once. CDR3 length equals 14 residues. CDR1 and CDR2 (germline): LGHDT, YNNKEL (reference sequence). The V gene end was trimmed by 0 bases and the J gene end by 10 bases; junction bases not matched to a gene: 6. The clonotype was recovered from a girl under 18 with multiple sclerosis. The J gene is TRBJ2-1, the V gene TRBV3-1; 7 bases are a match to TRBD2. The sequencing sample was made of blood. CDR3 residues: CASSQDLTSLEQFF. The DNA for the CDR3 is TGTGCCAGCAGCCAAGATTTGACTAGCTTGGAGCAGTTCTTC.